One sample yielded the 23 T cell receptor beta chains listed below, sequenced in a study of vaccination effects on CD4 cells after COVID-19. Their cognate antigens are unknown. In the ViraFEST assay, antigen-specific CD4+ clonotypes were identified by expansion after peptide-pool stimulation. CD4+ T cells were isolated after approximately 10 days of culture. Profiled with immunoSEQ multiplex PCR; TCRdb holds only in-frame clones, not every one. Of under 85,000 clones in the sample, around four fifths were seen once. The sample consisted of CD4+ T cells from PBMCs cultured with HCoV-229E spike peptides, taken before COVID-19 vaccination. The receptors stem from a human donor who received a COVID-19 vaccine.

V usage is TRBV5-1 and J usage is TRBJ2-1; D gene uncertain. The germline CDR1 and CDR2 sequences are SGHRS and YFSETQ. V shed 1 base and J shed 1 base, with 24 bases lying between them. The CDR3 sequence is 20 residues long. In DNA form, the CDR3 reads TGCGCCAGCAGCTTGTTGGGCGCTGGTGGGTCTCTGGGGTCCTACAATGAGCAGTTCTTC. It encodes CASSLLGAGGSLGSYNEQFF. Full variable domain (outside the CDR3, taken from reference TRBV5-1 and TRBJ2-1): KAGVTQTPRYLIKTRGQQVTLSCSPISGHRSVSWYQQTPGQGLQFLFEYFSETQRNKGNFPGRFSGRQFSNSRSEMNVSTLELGDSALYLCASSLLGAGGSLGSYNEQFFGPGTRLTVL.

J is TRBJ1-6 and V is TRBV12-5; D not certain. The CDR3 contains 16 residues. Germline V gene lookup returns CDR1 LGHNT and CDR2 FRNRAP. The V and J ends lost 1 base and 0 bases respectively, with 7 bases between them. The CDR3 region is CASGLDGSSYNSPLHF. CDR3 nucleotide sequence: TGTGCTAGTGGTTTGGACGGAAGCTCCTATAATTCACCCCTCCACTTT.

The chain combines TRBV5-1 with TRBJ1-6, with a tentative D call TRBD1 (5 bases). The CDR3 loop spans 15 amino acids. Trimming took 4 bases from V and 8 from J, leaving 16 bases between them. From germline, CDR1 is SGHRS and CDR2 YFSETQ. The CDR3 DNA reads as TGCGCCAGCAGCCGGACGGGGGGAATTGATTCACCCCTCCACTTT. Translating gives CASSRTGGIDSPLHF.

This chain joins TRBV5-1 and TRBJ1-1; tentative D call: TRBD1 (6 bases). V lost 2 bases and J lost 8, with 13 bases in between. Germline CDR1 is SGHRS and CDR2 is YFSETQ. This CDR3 is 13 amino acids long. In DNA form, the CDR3 reads TGCGCCAGCAGCTTAGGGACCCAGGGGGAAGCTTTCTTT. This translates into CASSLGTQGEAFF.

This chain links TRBV5-6 with TRBJ2-3, with D perhaps assigned TRBD1 or TRBD2 (5 bases each). CDR1 is SGHDT, CDR2 YYEEEE, per germline. CDR3 size: 13 residues. Trimming pared 4 bases from V and 3 bases from J, leaving 9 bases between. The CDR3 DNA reads TGTGCCAGCAGCGGGGGACGGACAGATACGCAGTATTTT. Residues: CASSGGRTDTQYF.

The CDR3 nucleotides are TGTGCCAGCAGTTTATGGGCAGGGGGCTCTGGAAACACCATATATTTT. Protein product: CASSLWAGGSGNTIYF. This chain joins TRBV28 and TRBJ1-3; 7 bases match TRBD1. Germline CDR1 MDHEN, CDR2 SYDVKM. This CDR3 contains 16 residues. Trimming removed 0 bases from V and 0 bases from J; junction bases left unmatched: 2.

This clone has just one count. V gene TRBV12-3 or TRBV12-4 combines with J gene TRBJ1-2, with unresolved D. This CDR3 contains 12 residues. Trimming shortened V by 1 base and J by 8 bases, and 8 bases separated the two germline ends. The CDR3 region is CASSLGGRGYTF. As DNA, the CDR3 is TGTGCCAGCAGTTTAGGTGGACGGGGCTACACCTTC.

This sequence joins TRBV20-1 and TRBJ1-6; the match to TRBD1 covers 7 bases. The CDR3 has 13 residues. Germline V gives CDR1 DFQATT, CDR2 SNEGSKA (reference sequence). V lost 3 bases, J lost 14 bases, and 10 bases stayed unmatched. The CDR3 DNA follows: TGCAGTGCTAGTGAACAGGGGACTTCTACCCTCCACTTT. Translating it yields CSASEQGTSTLHF.

The rearrangement links TRBV6-6 to TRBJ1-4, with a weak D call TRBD1 (5 bases). This CDR3 is built from 13 residues. V lost 6 bases, J lost 4 bases, and 9 bases lay in between. CDR1 and CDR2 (germline): MNHNY, SVGAGI (reference sequence). CDR3 amino acids: CASSRDLNEKLFF. The CDR3 DNA reads as TGTGCCAGCAGCCGGGACCTTAATGAAAAACTGTTTTTT.

The chain is built from TRBV6-5 and TRBJ2-5; 10 positions match TRBD1. This CDR3 comprises 14 residues. V gave up 0 bases and J gave up 7 bases; unmatched junction bases: 2. The germline V gene has CDR1 MNHEY and CDR2 SVGAGI. The CDR3 bases are TGTGCCAGCAGTTACTCAGGGGACAGGGGGACCCAGTACTTC. This gives the protein CASSYSGDRGTQYF.

The chain couples TRBV29-1 to TRBJ2-3; D possibly uses TRBD1 or TRBD2 (6 bases each). Trimming cost V 0 bases and J 3 bases, with 19 bases left between them. Germline values: CDR1 SQVTM, CDR2 ANQGSEA. The CDR3 is 17 amino acids. The CDR3 sequence is CSVEDPGWGAMTDTQYF. CDR3 bases: TGCAGCGTTGAAGATCCAGGTTGGGGGGCGATGACAGATACGCAGTATTTT.

V is TRBV24-1 and J is TRBJ2-5, with 7 bases matching TRBD1. The germline gives CDR1 KGHDR, CDR2 SFDVKD. The CDR3 is made up of 15 amino acids. Trimming removed 3 bases from V and 0 bases from J; junction bases left unmatched: 3. For the CDR3, the DNA is TGTGCCACCAGTGATCCGGGACAGTACCAAGAGACCCAGTACTTC. Its translation: CATSDPGQYQETQYF.

The chain links TRBV28 to TRBJ1-1, with 9 positions matching TRBD1. With 7 bases clipped from V and 1 base from J, the junction kept 13 bases outside the gene matches. The CDR3 loop spans 17 amino acids. Germline V gene data show CDR1 as MDHEN and CDR2 as SYDVKM. CDR3 loop: CASKTIRQGVGNTEAFF. CDR3 in DNA: TGTGCCAGCAAGACCATCCGACAGGGGGTAGGGAACACTGAAGCTTTCTTT.

V is TRBV5-1 and J is TRBJ1-4; D is undetermined. This CDR3 contains 13 residues. The germline gives CDR1 SGHRS, CDR2 YFSETQ. Trimming cost V 6 bases and J 7 bases, with 13 bases left between them. As DNA, the CDR3 is TGCGCCAGCACGGTGGGTTTTGGTGAAAAACTGTTTTTT. It yields the protein CASTVGFGEKLFF. The variable domain in full, completed from reference TRBV5-1 and TRBJ1-4, reads KAGVTQTPRYLIKTRGQQVTLSCSPISGHRSVSWYQQTPGQGLQFLFEYFSETQRNKGNFPGRFSGRQFSNSRSEMNVSTLELGDSALYLCASTVGFGEKLFFGSGTQLSVL.

This rearrangement joins TRBV7-9 to TRBJ1-4; D may be TRBD1 (5 bases). The CDR3 has 14 amino acids. The V end was cut by 4 bases, the J end by 7 bases, with 13 bases between. Germline V gene sequence: CDR1 SEHNR, CDR2 FQNEAQ (reference sequence). The chain's CDR3 is CASSSQGMGEKLFF. In DNA form, the CDR3 reads TGTGCCAGCAGCTCCCAGGGTATGGGTGAAAAACTGTTTTTT.

The chain has TRBV19 and TRBJ2-1; 9 bases are a match to TRBD1. Germline V gene lookup returns CDR1 LNHDA and CDR2 SQIVND (reference sequence). The length of the CDR3 is 14 residues. V lost 3 bases and J lost 6; bases outside the gene matches: 3. The DNA of the CDR3 is TGTGCCAGTAGTATCGGGACAGGGCGCAATGAGCAGTTCTTC. Translated: CASSIGTGRNEQFF.

The V call is TRBV5-8, the J call TRBJ1-1; tentatively, D is TRBD1 (5 bases). The CDR3 consists of 14 residues. The germline V and J ends were trimmed by 0 bases and 6 bases, with 12 bases remaining between them. Germline assignment: CDR1 SGHTS and CDR2 YDEGEE. The DNA for the CDR3 is TGTGCCAGCAGCTTGGATCCCGGGGGGGCTGAAGCTTTCTTT. It encodes CASSLDPGGAEAFF.

This chain joins TRBV5-1 and TRBJ1-4; D is uncertain. Deletions cut 4 bases from V and 0 bases from J, with 10 bases between. The CDR3 runs 15 residues. The germline gives CDR1 SGHRS, CDR2 YFSETQ. The DNA for the CDR3 is TGCGCCAGCAGCCCAACAGTCGCAACTAATGAAAAACTGTTTTTT. Protein sequence: CASSPTVATNEKLFF.

The chain joins TRBV6-2 or TRBV6-3 to TRBJ1-2, with 7 bases fitting TRBD1. The CDR3 spans 13 residues. CDR1 is MNHEY, CDR2 SVGEGT, per germline. V lost 2 bases and J lost 13; bases outside the gene matches: 10. Written as DNA, the CDR3 is TGTGCCAGCAGTTACCCCGGACAGGCCCTTCGCACCTTC. Translated, it gives CASSYPGQALRTF.

The chain combines TRBV19 with TRBJ1-5, with D possibly being TRBD1 (6 bases). The CDR3 spans 15 residues. Germline V gene sequence: CDR1 LNHDA, CDR2 SQIVND (reference sequence). With 2 bases removed from V and 6 bases from J, the gap between germline ends came to 14 bases. This chain's CDR3 is CASSIKGGGAQPQHF. In DNA, the CDR3 is TGTGCCAGTAGTATAAAAGGCGGGGGGGCTCAGCCCCAGCATTTT.

This clone was seen only a few times. This same CDR3 is encoded by further DNA sequences in the sample. V is TRBV18 and J is TRBJ1-4; D not certain. This CDR3 has 15 residues. V was shortened by 3 bases and J by 0 bases, with 8 bases between the two germline ends. CDR1 is KGHSH and CDR2 is LQKENI in the germline V gene. The CDR3 protein is CASSPSRATNEKLFF. CDR3 in DNA: TGTGCCAGCTCACCTTCCCGTGCAACTAATGAAAAACTGTTTTTT. Filled out from reference TRBV18 and TRBJ1-4, the complete variable domain reads NAGVMQNPRHLVRRRGQEARLRCSPMKGHSHVYWYRQLPEEGLKFMVYLQKENIIDESGMPKERFSAEFPKEGPSILRIQQVVRGDSAAYFCASSPSRATNEKLFFGSGTQLSVL.

The V call is TRBV6-5, the J call TRBJ2-1, with TRBD2 identical over 8 bases. Germline assignment: CDR1 MNHEY and CDR2 SVGAGI. The V gene end was trimmed by 3 bases and the J gene end by 7 bases; junction bases not matched to a gene: 11. The CDR3 totals 16 residues. The CDR3 reads CASSYFRGGLWNEQFF. The CDR3 DNA reads TGTGCCAGCAGTTATTTCCGGGGGGGGCTTTGGAATGAGCAGTTCTTC.

This sequence joins TRBV5-6 and TRBJ2-3, with TRBD1 matching 7 bases. Germline V gives CDR1 SGHDT, CDR2 YYEEEE. CDR3 length: 15 amino acids. V dropped 0 bases and J dropped 4; count of bases not matched to a gene: 5. The CDR3 sequence: CASSLVRGQADTQYF. The CDR3 DNA reads TGTGCCAGCAGCTTGGTGAGGGGGCAGGCAGATACGCAGTATTTT. The full variable domain, completed using reference TRBV5-6 and TRBJ2-3, is DAGVTQSPTHLIKTRGQQVTLRCSPKSGHDTVSWYQQALGQGPQFIFQYYEEEERQRGNFPDRFSGHQFPNYSSELNVNALLLGDSALYLCASSLVRGQADTQYFGPGTRLTVL.